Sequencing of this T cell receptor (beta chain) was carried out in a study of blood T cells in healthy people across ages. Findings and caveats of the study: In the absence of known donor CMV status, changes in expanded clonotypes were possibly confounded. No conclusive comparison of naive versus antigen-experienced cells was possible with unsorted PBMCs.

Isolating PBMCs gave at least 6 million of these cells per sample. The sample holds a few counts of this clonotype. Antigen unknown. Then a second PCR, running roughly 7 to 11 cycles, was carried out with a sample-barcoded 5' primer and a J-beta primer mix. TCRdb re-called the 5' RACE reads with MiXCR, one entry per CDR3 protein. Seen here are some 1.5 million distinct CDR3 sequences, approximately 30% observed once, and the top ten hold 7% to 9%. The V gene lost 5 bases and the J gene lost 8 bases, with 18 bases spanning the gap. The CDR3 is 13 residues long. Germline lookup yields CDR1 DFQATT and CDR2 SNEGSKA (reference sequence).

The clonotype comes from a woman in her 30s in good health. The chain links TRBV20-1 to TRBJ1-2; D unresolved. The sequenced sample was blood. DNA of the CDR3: TGCAGTGCTGGAGTGAGGGCGTGGCCGGGCTACACCTTC. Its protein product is CSAGVRAWPGYTF.